These 30 T cell receptor beta chains were sequenced from one sample in a study of identical twins. Via MiXCR, TCRdb re-called the 5' RACE reads, giving one row per CDR3 protein. The sample lists some 1,600,000 distinct CDR3 sequences, around a third seen once, with 0.25% to 0.3% in the top ten. Sequencing was done on a sample of cord blood. The receptors originated from a newborn girl in good health.

Concerning this clonotype: With only one base between it and a far larger clone, this is likely a read error. The V gene is TRBV25-1, the J gene TRBJ2-1, with 14 bases matching TRBD2. This CDR3 is built from 15 residues. CDR1 and CDR2 (germline): MGHDK, SYGVNS. CDR3 protein: CAGSGTSGSYNEQFF. The CDR3 region has the DNA TGTGCCGGCAGTGGGACTAGCGGGAGCTACAATGAGCAGTTCTTC.

This chain uses TRBV7-9 with TRBJ2-7, with D possibly matching TRBD1 (6 bases). The CDR3 has 15 amino acids. Germline lookup yields CDR1 SEHNR and CDR2 FQNEAQ (reference sequence). V was cut by 5 bases and J by 3 bases, with 17 bases left in between. The CDR3 is CASSQTGTRVYEQYF. Written as DNA, the CDR3 is TGTGCCAGCAGCCAAACCGGGACAAGGGTCTACGAGCAGTACTTC.

CDR3 in amino acids: CSARTGQGILYNSPLHF. CDR3 nucleotide sequence: TGCAGTGCTAGAACCGGACAAGGGATTCTTTATAATTCACCCCTCCACTTT. The gene calls are TRBV20-1 and TRBJ1-6, with a weak D call TRBD1 (5 bases). The CDR3 length is 17 residues. The V gene's germline CDR1 is DFQATT and CDR2 SNEGSKA (reference sequence). V was cut by 2 bases and J by 4 bases, with 18 bases left in between.

This clonotype has only a few counts. This chain links TRBV2 with TRBJ2-3, with a possible D match to TRBD2 (7 bases). Germline V gives CDR1 SNHLY, CDR2 FYNNEI. CDR3 length: 15 residues. The ends were cut back, 5 bases at V and 4 bases at J, with 16 bases in the middle. The CDR3 DNA sequence: TGTGCCAGCAGTTCCTTGGGGGGGGCAGCAGATACGCAGTATTTT. Amino acid sequence: CASSSLGGAADTQYF.

This clonotype came up once. The chain has TRBV19 and TRBJ1-1; D call uncertain. In germline, CDR1 is LNHDA, CDR2 SQIVND (reference sequence). The CDR3 sequence is 14 residues long. The V gene lost 2 bases and the J gene lost 6 bases, with 13 bases spanning the gap. The CDR3 nucleotides read TGTGCCAGTAGTATACAGGTATCCGACTCTGAAGCTTTCTTT. Amino acids: CASSIQVSDSEAFF.

This chain connects TRBV28 to TRBJ2-7; no definite D call. Germline V lookup: CDR1 MDHEN, CDR2 SYDVKM. The CDR3 is 11 residues long. Trimming removed 10 bases from V and 3 bases from J, with 10 bases in between. The CDR3 spells CANSLNYEQYF. The CDR3, as DNA: TGTGCCAACTCTCTTAACTACGAGCAGTACTTC.

J is TRBJ2-7 and V is TRBV3-1, with 9 bases aligning to TRBD2. Germline-derived CDR1 and CDR2 are LGHDT and YNNKEL (reference sequence). Unmatched junction bases numbered 4, after V lost 5 bases and J lost 5 bases. The length of the CDR3 is 13 residues. CDR3 nucleotide sequence: TGTGCCAGCAGCGGGGTAGCGGGGGACGAGCAGTACTTC. It encodes CASSGVAGDEQYF.

Only a few counts were recorded for this clonotype. This chain links TRBV4-2 with TRBJ2-4, with D tentatively TRBD1 or TRBD2 (5 bases each). V lost 2 bases and J 12 bases, leaving 20 bases between the germline ends. This CDR3 has 15 residues. Germline CDR1 is LGHNA and CDR2 is YNFKEQ. The CDR3 is CASSQSTGDPVTQYF. In DNA, the CDR3 is TGTGCCAGCAGCCAAAGTACCGGGGACCCCGTCACTCAGTACTTC.

This chain joins TRBV10-3 and TRBJ1-3; 8 bases agree with TRBD1. The ends lost 6 bases at V and 0 bases at J; junction bases unmatched: 4. Per germline, CDR1 ENHRY and CDR2 SYGVKD. The CDR3 is 15 amino acids. DNA of the CDR3: TGTGCCATCAGCGGACAGGGCCACTCTGGAAACACCATATATTTT. Encoded protein: CAISGQGHSGNTIYF.

The chain combines TRBV20-1 with TRBJ2-7, with 8 bases matching TRBD1. Germline CDR1 is DFQATT and CDR2 is SNEGSKA (reference sequence). Trimming cost V 6 bases and J 0 bases; bases outside gene matches: 7. The CDR3 has 14 amino acids. In DNA form, the CDR3 reads TGCAGTGCCTCCAACAGGGGGAGCTCCTACGAGCAGTACTTC. Protein: CSASNRGSSYEQYF.

This clonotype was counted many times. This chain joins TRBV7-2 and TRBJ2-3; the D is unclear. CDR1 and CDR2 (germline): SGHTA, FQGNSA. The length of the CDR3 is 12 residues. Trimming cost V 2 bases and J 6 bases, with 6 bases left between them. CDR3 nucleotides: TGTGCCAGCAGCTTATTTGCGGATACGCAGTATTTT. It encodes CASSLFADTQYF.

The CDR3 DNA follows: TGCAGTGCTATCCCGGGACTAGCGGCTTGGAGCTCCTACAATGAGCAGTTCTTC. It codes for CSAIPGLAAWSSYNEQFF. The V call is TRBV20-1, the J call TRBJ2-1; TRBD2 agrees at 11 bases. There are 18 residues in the CDR3. The V and J ends lost 4 bases and 0 bases, in that order; junction bases with no gene match: 11. Germline assignment: CDR1 DFQATT and CDR2 SNEGSKA (reference sequence).

This clonotype was counted a few times. The rearrangement uses TRBV18 and TRBJ1-4; D unresolved. This CDR3 is 16 amino acids long. With 3 bases removed from V and 0 bases from J, the gap between germline ends came to 11 bases. Germline CDR1 and CDR2: KGHSH and LQKENI. As DNA, the CDR3 is TGTGCCAGCTCACCTCGAGTCGGCTCAACTAATGAAAAACTGTTTTTT. It specifies CASSPRVGSTNEKLFF.

This clonotype was counted between two and nine times. J is TRBJ1-5 and V is TRBV4-1, with D perhaps TRBD1 (6 bases). CDR1 is MGHRA and CDR2 is YSYEKL in the germline V gene. Trimming stripped 4 bases from V and 0 bases from J, with 19 bases between. The CDR3 runs 18 residues. The CDR3 region has the DNA TGCGCCAGCAGCCCGAACAGGGTAGGCCCATATAGCAATCAGCCCCAGCATTTT. Its translation: CASSPNRVGPYSNQPQHF.

This clonotype turned up a few times. The CDR3 sequence: CASSLKTPSGISTDTQYF. CDR3 bases: TGCGCCAGCAGCCTGAAAACCCCTAGCGGGATCAGCACAGATACGCAGTATTTT. The chain joins TRBV5-1 to TRBJ2-3; 9 nucleotides align to TRBD2. The trim removed 4 bases at V and 0 bases at J, leaving 12 bases unmatched. The germline gives CDR1 SGHRS, CDR2 YFSETQ. The CDR3 loop spans 18 amino acids.

The J gene is TRBJ2-7, the V gene TRBV27, with TRBD1 identical over 10 bases. CDR3 size: 16 residues. The germline V gene has CDR1 MNHEY and CDR2 SMNVEV (reference sequence). V gave up 5 bases and J gave up 7 bases; unmatched junction bases: 14. CDR3 bases: TGTGCCAGCAGTCCCCACCTAGACAGGGGGCACAATGAGCAGTACTTC. The encoded protein is CASSPHLDRGHNEQYF.

The chain recombines TRBV27 with TRBJ1-1, with D perhaps TRBD1 (5 bases). This CDR3 is 16 amino acids long. With 0 bases removed from V and 9 bases from J, the gap between germline ends came to 20 bases. Per the germline V gene, CDR1 is MNHEY and CDR2 is SMNVEV (reference sequence). In DNA form, the CDR3 reads TGTGCCAGCAGTTTATCATACCTGGGGGGGGTCGGTAAAGCTTTCTTT. Translation: CASSLSYLGGVGKAFF.

V gene TRBV6-5 combines with J gene TRBJ2-2; possibly TRBD2 for D (6 bases). Germline V gives CDR1 MNHEY, CDR2 SVGAGI. V was cut by 6 bases and J by 6 bases, with 8 bases left in between. This CDR3 has 12 residues. CDR3: CASRGLSGELFF. CDR3 in DNA: TGTGCCAGCAGGGGACTCTCCGGGGAGCTGTTTTTT.

The J gene is TRBJ2-1, the V gene TRBV28; D is possibly TRBD2 (6 bases). Trimming took off 0 bases at V and 0 bases at J, with 27 bases between the two ends. This CDR3 has 22 residues. Germline CDR1 is MDHEN and CDR2 is SYDVKM. The CDR3 spells CASSLWGLRASAKASSYNEQFF. In DNA form, the CDR3 reads TGTGCCAGCAGTTTATGGGGGCTTCGGGCTAGCGCGAAAGCAAGCTCCTACAATGAGCAGTTCTTC.

The V call is TRBV5-4, the J call TRBJ2-7; TRBD2 aligns across 9 bases. This CDR3 spans 16 amino acids. The germline gives CDR1 SGHNT, CDR2 YYREEE (reference sequence). V lost 4 bases and J lost 7; bases outside the gene matches: 15. CDR3 residues: CASSQWGTSSFNEQYF. The CDR3 DNA is TGTGCCAGCAGCCAATGGGGGACTAGCTCCTTCAATGAGCAGTACTTC.

This clonotype was picked up a small number of times. The chain uses TRBV5-1 and TRBJ1-1, with 7 bases lining up with TRBD1. Germline lookup yields CDR1 SGHRS and CDR2 YFSETQ. The CDR3 length is 15 residues. V was pared by 5 bases and J by 3 bases, with 10 bases of the junction left unmatched. CDR3 nucleotides: TGCGCCAGCAGGCCCTTCGACAGGGTCCACACTGAAGCTTTCTTT. Its protein product is CASRPFDRVHTEAFF.

This clonotype has a count of ten or more. The chain has TRBV27 and TRBJ2-5, with D maybe TRBD1 (6 bases). CDR3 length: 13 amino acids. Germline CDR1 reads MNHEY; CDR2 reads SMNVEV (reference sequence). Deletions cut 5 bases from V and 2 bases from J, with 9 bases between. The CDR3 coding sequence is TGTGCCAGCAGTACGGACAGACAAGAGACCCAGTACTTC. Protein: CASSTDRQETQYF.

V gene TRBV11-2 combines with J gene TRBJ1-5; 7 bases line up with TRBD1. In germline, CDR1 is SGHAT, CDR2 FQNNGV. J gave up 10 bases and V 6 bases, and 12 bases lay outside the gene matches. The CDR3 is 14 residues long. CDR3 residues: CASRTGTAITPQHF. CDR3 DNA: TGTGCCAGCAGGACAGGGACAGCCATCACTCCCCAGCATTTT.

There are many counts of this clonotype. The rearrangement uses TRBV28 and TRBJ2-3; no definite D call. CDR1 MDHEN and CDR2 SYDVKM come from the germline V gene. CDR3 length equals 12 residues. V lost 5 bases and J 4 bases, leaving 7 bases between the germline ends. Here the CDR3 reads CASSVSADTQYF. CDR3 in DNA: TGTGCCAGCAGTGTTTCAGCAGATACGCAGTATTTT.

This clonotype has just a few counts. The chain carries TRBV12-5 and TRBJ1-6; D gene ambiguous. CDR3 size: 18 residues. Trimming cost V 2 bases and J 6 bases, with 20 bases left between them. The germline V gene encodes CDR1 LGHNT and CDR2 FRNRAP. In nucleotides, the CDR3 is TGTGCTAGTGGTTTGAGAACCGGGCCCCCAAAGGGTAATTCACCCCTCCACTTT. It encodes CASGLRTGPPKGNSPLHF.

This clonotype showed up just a few times. A much larger clone is a single base away; this may be a read error. The chain links TRBV29-1 to TRBJ2-7, with 11 positions matching TRBD2. The CDR3 runs to 14 residues. The germline gives CDR1 SQVTM, CDR2 ANQGSEA. The CDR3 nucleotides are TGCAGCGTTGGGCTAACTAGCGGGAGACGCGAGCGGTACTTC. It translates to CSVGLTSGRRERYF.

The chain carries TRBV12-3 or TRBV12-4 and TRBJ1-5, with D possibly TRBD1 on 6 matching bases. There are 14 residues in the CDR3. Trimming removed 6 bases at V and 3 bases at J, with 12 bases between. CDR3: CASSNRASNQPQHF. CDR3 DNA: TGTGCCAGCAGCAACAGGGCTTCCAATCAGCCCCAGCATTTT.

This chain connects TRBV18 to TRBJ2-3; TRBD2 matches 7 bases. The CDR3 has 16 residues. The V gene's germline CDR1 is KGHSH and CDR2 LQKENI. With V trimmed by 6 bases and J by 0 bases, 9 bases remained unmatched. DNA of the CDR3: TGTGCCAGCTCCCGTCTAGCGGCTCGTAGCACAGATACGCAGTATTTT. Encoded protein: CASSRLAARSTDTQYF. Full variable domain (remainder filled in from reference TRBV18 and TRBJ2-3): NAGVMQNPRHLVRRRGQEARLRCSPMKGHSHVYWYRQLPEEGLKFMVYLQKENIIDESGMPKERFSAEFPKEGPSILRIQQVVRGDSAAYFCASSRLAARSTDTQYFGPGTRLTVL.

The rearrangement uses TRBV20-1 and TRBJ1-1; tentative D call: TRBD1 (5 bases). Germline V gives CDR1 DFQATT, CDR2 SNEGSKA (reference sequence). V was trimmed by 0 bases and J by 1 base, leaving 18 bases between them. CDR3 length: 17 amino acids. CDR3 loop: CSARDEGPLWRNTEAFF. In DNA form, the CDR3 reads TGCAGTGCTAGAGATGAGGGACCGCTTTGGAGGAACACTGAAGCTTTCTTT.

The gene calls are TRBV20-1 and TRBJ2-3, with D hard to call. The CDR3 is 13 amino acids. Per germline, CDR1 DFQATT and CDR2 SNEGSKA (reference sequence). Deletions cut 7 bases from V and 0 bases from J, with 11 bases between. CDR3 nucleotide sequence: TGCAGTGTCCCAGTCCTAAGCACAGATACGCAGTATTTT. This sequence encodes CSVPVLSTDTQYF.